Following are 19 T cell receptor beta chains from one sample sequenced in a study of T cells in Graves' hyperthyroidism and ophthalmopathy. The source material, RNA transcripts, was used to amplify TCR beta CDR3 regions. HTBI primers were employed in a first-round RT-PCR of the TCR CDR3. Each CDR3 protein gets one entry after TCRdb re-called the multiplex PCR reads with MiXCR. The sample gives 200,000 to 250,000 distinct CDR3 sequences, around 15% of which show up once; about 30% is in the top ten. Sample: blood. The receptors stem from a woman between 18 and 30 years old with Graves' ophthalmopathy.

The sample holds many counts of this clonotype. The chain is built from TRBV20-1 and TRBJ2-2; TRBD1 or TRBD2 may be the D gene (5 bases each). Looked up from germline, CDR1 is DFQATT and CDR2 is SNEGSKA (reference sequence). CDR3 length equals 17 residues. The ends were cut back, 1 base at V and 3 bases at J, with 18 bases in the middle. The CDR3 here is CSARVVISGPYTGELFF. CDR3 DNA: TGCAGTGCTAGAGTAGTTATTTCGGGGCCTTACACCGGGGAGCTGTTTTTT.

The chain combines TRBV12-3 or TRBV12-4 with TRBJ1-5; D unresolved. The V end lost 6 bases, the J end lost 7 bases, and 10 bases lay between the germline ends. The CDR3 totals 12 residues. The CDR3, as DNA: TGTGCCAGCAGGAGACACGAGCAGCCCCAGCATTTT. Protein: CASRRHEQPQHF.

This clonotype was observed at least ten times. This chain connects TRBV28 to TRBJ2-4; 12 bases are shared with TRBD2. The junction had 14 bases not matched to a gene; V was cut back by 7 bases and J by 4 bases. The CDR3 extends over 18 amino acids. The germline V gene encodes CDR1 MDHEN and CDR2 SYDVKM. DNA for the CDR3: TGTGCCAGCAACCCAACGGTGAGGACTAGCGGGGCTAAAAACATTCAGTACTTC. Its translation is CASNPTVRTSGAKNIQYF.

This clonotype was picked up many times. The J gene is TRBJ2-5, the V gene TRBV4-3; 7 bases match TRBD2. CDR1 LGHNA and CDR2 YSLEER come from the germline V gene. The CDR3 covers 13 residues. The junction had 4 bases not matched to a gene; V was cut back by 5 bases and J by 4 bases. DNA for the CDR3: TGCGCCAGCAGCGTAGGGGAGGGAGAGACCCAGTACTTC. Translating it yields CASSVGEGETQYF.

This clonotype has a count of ten or more. This chain links TRBV24-1 with TRBJ2-1; no firm D call. The CDR3 extends over 15 amino acids. Trimming cost V 5 bases and J 1 base, with 11 bases left between them. CDR1 and CDR2 (germline): KGHDR, SFDVKD. The CDR3 reads CATSVGPLSYNEQFF. CDR3 nucleotide sequence: TGTGCCACCAGTGTAGGACCCCTATCCTACAATGAGCAGTTCTTC.

V gene TRBV9 combines with J gene TRBJ1-1; the D is unclear. V gave up 0 bases and J gave up 4 bases, with 10 bases separating them. The CDR3 spans 14 residues. The germline gives CDR1 SGDLS, CDR2 YYNGEE. The CDR3 protein is CASSVGGPGTEAFF. CDR3 bases: TGTGCCAGCAGCGTAGGAGGTCCGGGCACTGAAGCTTTCTTT.

This clonotype was observed at least ten times. The J gene is TRBJ1-1, the V gene TRBV5-5; no clear D. Between the trimmed V and J ends, which lost 3 bases and 5 bases, there was a span of 14 bases. This CDR3 region has 14 residues. CDR1 is SGHKS, CDR2 YYEKEE, per germline (reference sequence). The CDR3 coding sequence is TGTGCCAGCAGCTCCGGAAGGGTCGAGACTGAAGCTTTCTTT. Its translation: CASSSGRVETEAFF.

There are many counts of this clonotype. The chain couples TRBV20-1 to TRBJ2-7; perhaps TRBD2 as D (5 bases). The CDR3 has 15 amino acids. CDR1 and CDR2 (germline): DFQATT, SNEGSKA (reference sequence). The germline V and J ends were trimmed by 3 bases and 0 bases, with 15 bases remaining between them. The CDR3 is CSASSDTRSSYEQYF. The CDR3 nucleotides read TGCAGTGCTAGTAGCGACACTAGGAGCTCCTACGAGCAGTACTTC.

This clonotype was detected a few times. V and J are TRBV4-1 and TRBJ2-5; TRBD1 is a possible D gene (6 bases). Germline V gives CDR1 MGHRA, CDR2 YSYEKL. With 0 bases removed from V and 2 bases from J, the gap between germline ends came to 10 bases. The CDR3 is made up of 15 amino acids. The DNA for the CDR3 is TGCGCCAGCAGCCAAGATTTAGGACAGCAAGAGACCCAGTACTTC. Its translation: CASSQDLGQQETQYF.

In this sample, this clonotype turned up many times. The gene calls are TRBV7-2 and TRBJ2-5, with 8 bases identical to TRBD1. This CDR3 contains 13 residues. J was trimmed by 4 bases and V by 2 bases; bases with no gene match: 0. CDR1 is SGHTA and CDR2 is FQGNSA in the germline V gene. The CDR3 DNA sequence: TGTGCCAGCAGCTTACAGGGGGCAGAGACCCAGTACTTC. Translation gives CASSLQGAETQYF.

This clonotype appeared many times. The chain couples TRBV12-3 or TRBV12-4 to TRBJ2-6; D is uncertain. V was clipped by 7 bases and J by 4 bases, with 11 bases between them. This CDR3 contains 14 residues. The CDR3 nucleotides are TGTGCCAGCACCATCGGGTCGGGGGCCAACGTCCTGACTTTC. It encodes CASTIGSGANVLTF.

This clonotype was recorded many times. The V gene is TRBV6-2 or TRBV6-3, the J gene TRBJ2-1; D perhaps matches TRBD2 (5 bases). This CDR3 is 17 amino acids long. V lost 0 bases, J lost 0 bases, and 12 bases lay in between. CDR1 is MNHEY and CDR2 is SVGEGT in the germline V gene. The DNA of the CDR3 is TGTGCCAGCAGTTACTCGAAGACGGGGAGCTCCTACAATGAGCAGTTCTTC. Its protein product is CASSYSKTGSSYNEQFF.

This clonotype came up a few times. J is TRBJ1-1 and V is TRBV5-8, with a tentative D call TRBD1 (6 bases). The CDR3 contains 14 residues. Germline V gene data show CDR1 as SGHTS and CDR2 as YDEGEE. Trimming left V 4 bases short and J 4 bases short, with 14 bases between. The CDR3 sequence: CASSGRGRGTEAFF. The CDR3 coding sequence is TGTGCCAGCAGCGGCAGGGGCCGGGGCACTGAAGCTTTCTTT.

This clonotype was recorded at least ten times. The gene calls are TRBV28 and TRBJ2-1; 9 positions agree with TRBD2. Per germline, CDR1 MDHEN and CDR2 SYDVKM. The CDR3 runs to 17 residues. V lost 7 bases to trimming and J lost 4 bases; unmatched junction nucleotides: 14. CDR3 sequence (DNA): TGTGCCAGCACGTCCTCTAGCGGGAAATTCGGTTACAATGAGCAGTTCTTC. It encodes CASTSSSGKFGYNEQFF. The whole variable domain, remainder taken from reference TRBV28 and TRBJ2-1, is DVKVTQSSRYLVKRTGEKVFLECVQDMDHENMFWYRQDPGLGLRLIYFSYDVKMKEKGDIPEGYSVSREKKERFSLILESASTNQTSMYLCASTSSSGKFGYNEQFFGPGTRLTVL.

This clonotype was seen ten or more times. The chain carries TRBV6-2 or TRBV6-3 and TRBJ2-7; no definite D call. Germline V CDR1 and CDR2: MNHEY, SVGEGT. This CDR3 has 13 residues. V lost 0 bases and J 2 bases, leaving 5 bases between the germline ends. CDR3 in DNA: TGTGCCAGCAGTTACTCGAGTACCTACGAGCAGTACTTC. This encodes CASSYSSTYEQYF.

A remark on this clonotype: A much larger clone differs from this one at a single base, so this may be a read error. The J gene is TRBJ1-1, the V gene TRBV14, with D maybe TRBD1 (5 bases). Germline V gene data show CDR1 as SGHDN and CDR2 as FVKESK. Trimming cost V 0 bases and J 11 bases, with 13 bases left between them. There are 13 residues in the CDR3. The CDR3 spells CASSQDLGVGAFF. DNA of the CDR3: TGTGCCAGCAGCCAAGATCTGGGGGTTGGGGCTTTCTTT.

The CDR3 region has the DNA TGTGCCAGCAGTTCCCTGACAGGGCGGTTGGGCTACACCTTC. Translation gives CASSSLTGRLGYTF. This chain joins TRBV27 and TRBJ1-2, with 7 bases matching TRBD1. The germline CDR1 and CDR2 sequences are MNHEY and SMNVEV (reference sequence). The CDR3 has 14 amino acids. After removal of 4 bases from V and 8 bases from J, the junction contained 10 bases not matched to a gene.

This clonotype appeared a few times. V and J are TRBV5-4 and TRBJ1-6; the D is unclear. The length of the CDR3 is 14 residues. Trimming took 1 base from V and 6 from J, leaving 8 bases between them. Germline CDR1 reads SGHNT; CDR2 reads YYREEE (reference sequence). CDR3 protein: CASSLKAANSPLHF. The CDR3 coding sequence is TGTGCCAGCAGCTTGAAGGCGGCTAATTCACCCCTCCACTTT. Combining the CDR3 with reference TRBV5-4 and TRBJ1-6 gives the whole variable domain ETGVTQSPTHLIKTRGQQVTLRCSSQSGHNTVSWYQQALGQGPQFIFQYYREEENGRGNFPPRFSGLQFPNYSSELNVNALELDDSALYLCASSLKAANSPLHFGNGTRLTVT.

This rearrangement joins TRBV30 to TRBJ1-1, with 7 nucleotides matching TRBD1. The V gene's germline CDR1 is GTSNPN and CDR2 SVGIG (reference sequence). The CDR3 totals 13 residues. Trimming took 5 bases from V and 4 from J; bases not matched to a gene: 7. As DNA, the CDR3 is TGTGCCTGGGGGACAGTGCCCGGCACTGAAGCTTTCTTT. It is translated as CAWGTVPGTEAFF.